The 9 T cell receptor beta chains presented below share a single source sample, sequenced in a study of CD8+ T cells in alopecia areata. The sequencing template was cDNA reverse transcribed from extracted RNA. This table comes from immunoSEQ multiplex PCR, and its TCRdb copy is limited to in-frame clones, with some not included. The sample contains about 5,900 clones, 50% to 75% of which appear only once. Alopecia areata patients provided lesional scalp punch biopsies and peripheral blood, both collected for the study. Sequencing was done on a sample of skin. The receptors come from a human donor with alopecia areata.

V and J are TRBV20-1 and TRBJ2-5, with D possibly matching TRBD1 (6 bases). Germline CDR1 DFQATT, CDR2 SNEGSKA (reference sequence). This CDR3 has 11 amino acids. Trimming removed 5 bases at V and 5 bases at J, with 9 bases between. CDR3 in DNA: TGCAGTGCTGGACAGAGGGAGACCCAGTACTTC. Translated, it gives CSAGQRETQYF.

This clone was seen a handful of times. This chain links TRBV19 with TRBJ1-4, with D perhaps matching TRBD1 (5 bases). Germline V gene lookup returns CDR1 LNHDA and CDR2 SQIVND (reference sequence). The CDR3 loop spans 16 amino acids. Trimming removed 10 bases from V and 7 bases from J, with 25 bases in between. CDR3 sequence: CATTPNRGAGGEKLFF. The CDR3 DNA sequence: TGTGCCACAACCCCAAACCGCGGGGCAGGAGGTGAAAAACTGTTTTTT.

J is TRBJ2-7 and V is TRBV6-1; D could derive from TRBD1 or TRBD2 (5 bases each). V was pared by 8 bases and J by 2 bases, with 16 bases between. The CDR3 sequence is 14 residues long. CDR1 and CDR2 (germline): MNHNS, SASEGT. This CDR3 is CASSGEGPTYEQYF. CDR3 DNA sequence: TGTGCCAGCTCGGGTGAGGGACCCACCTACGAGCAGTACTTC.

CDR3 amino acids: CASSQDRDYQETQYF. The CDR3 DNA sequence: TGCGCCAGCAGCCAAGACAGGGACTACCAAGAGACCCAGTACTTC. This chain links TRBV4-1 with TRBJ2-5, with a weak D call TRBD2 (6 bases). The germline V gene encodes CDR1 MGHRA and CDR2 YSYEKL. CDR3 length: 15 residues. Between the trimmed V and J ends, which lost 0 bases and 0 bases, there was a span of 8 bases.

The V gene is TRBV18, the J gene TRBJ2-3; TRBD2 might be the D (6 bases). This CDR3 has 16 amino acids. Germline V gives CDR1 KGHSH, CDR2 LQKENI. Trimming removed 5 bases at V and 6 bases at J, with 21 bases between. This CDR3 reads CASSAYPGVQGDTQYF. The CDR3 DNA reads TGTGCCAGCTCAGCGTACCCGGGGGTACAAGGGGATACGCAGTATTTT.

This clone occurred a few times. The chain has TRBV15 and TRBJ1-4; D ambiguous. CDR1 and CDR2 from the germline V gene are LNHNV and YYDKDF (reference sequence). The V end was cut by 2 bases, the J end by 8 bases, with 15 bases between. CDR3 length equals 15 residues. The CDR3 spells CATSRPGTVEEKLFF. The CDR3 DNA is TGTGCCACCAGCAGACCAGGAACGGTTGAGGAAAAACTGTTTTTT.

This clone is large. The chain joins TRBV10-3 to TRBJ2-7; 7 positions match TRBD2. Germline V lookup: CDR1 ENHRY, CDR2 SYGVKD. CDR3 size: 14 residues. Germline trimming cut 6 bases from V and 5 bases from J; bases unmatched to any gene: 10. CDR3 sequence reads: CAIRREGLGDEQYF. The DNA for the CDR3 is TGTGCCATCAGAAGGGAGGGATTGGGTGACGAGCAGTACTTC.

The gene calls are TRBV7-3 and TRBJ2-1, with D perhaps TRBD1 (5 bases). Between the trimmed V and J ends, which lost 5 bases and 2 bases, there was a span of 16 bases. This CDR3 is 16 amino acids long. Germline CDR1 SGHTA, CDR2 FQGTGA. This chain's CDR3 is CASSIFQGITYNEQFF. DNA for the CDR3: TGTGCCAGCAGCATATTCCAGGGTATCACCTACAATGAGCAGTTCTTC.

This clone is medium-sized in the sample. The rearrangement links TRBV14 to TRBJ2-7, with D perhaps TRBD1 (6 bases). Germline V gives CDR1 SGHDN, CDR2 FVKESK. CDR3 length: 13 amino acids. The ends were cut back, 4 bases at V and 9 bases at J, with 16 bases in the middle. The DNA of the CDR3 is TGTGCCAGCAGCCTTCAGGACAGTTCGAGGCAGTACTTC. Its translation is CASSLQDSSRQYF.